In its sample, the clone carrying this TCR beta chain was seen a few times. These data originate in a study of response to subunit inactivated influenza vaccine. MiXCR, run by TCRdb on the RT-PCR reads, gives a single entry per CDR3 protein. The sample lists just under 550,000 distinct CDR3 sequences, under 25% seen once, with approximately 3% in the top ten. The V gene end was trimmed by 5 bases and the J gene end by 2 bases; junction bases not matched to a gene: 8. The CDR3 is made up of 17 amino acids. Germline loops: CDR1 MNHEY, CDR2 SMNVEV (reference sequence). The sample also formed part of further work on T cells expressing NK-cell markers. That source adds: 5'RACE template switching built TCR beta cDNA with unique molecular identifiers. Roughly six donors had dominant NKG2C+ clonotypes that comprised about 1.0-7.5% of their CD8+ T cells.

The chain combines TRBV27 with TRBJ2-3; 12 bases are shared with TRBD2. This receptor was obtained from a man between 50 and 59 years old who received an inactivated influenza vaccine. The material sequenced was CD4+ T cells sorted from PBMCs, taken about 11 days after vaccination. The CDR3 DNA sequence: TGTGCCAGCAGTCCCCCGGGACTAGCGGGCTTCACAGATACGCAGTATTTT. Translation gives CASSPPGLAGFTDTQYF.